This TCR beta chain was captured by sequencing in a study of glioma-infiltrating T cells after dendritic cell vaccination. Study overall: Dendritic cells derived from monocytes and pulsed with autologous tumor lysate formed the vaccine.

None of the glioblastoma patients had an isocitrate dehydrogenase mutation. Primers: 60 V beta forward and 13 J beta reverse. Generated by immunoSEQ multiplex PCR, the TCRdb table keeps only in-frame clones and is missing some. This sample has 75,000 to 100,000 clones; around three quarters occur once, and the top ten carry over 5%. Trimming stripped 0 bases from V and 3 bases from J, with 11 bases between. The CDR3 sequence is 15 residues long. The germline V gene encodes CDR1 SGHDN and CDR2 FVKESK. This clonotype was sampled from a human donor with glioblastoma. This chain uses TRBV14 with TRBJ1-1; D unclear. The specimen comprised blood, sampled before dendritic cell vaccination. CDR3 in amino acids: CASSQDLGVYTEAFF. The CDR3 DNA sequence: TGTGCCAGCAGCCAAGATCTCGGGGTTTACACTGAAGCTTTCTTT. Together with reference TRBV14 and TRBJ1-1, the CDR3 gives the full variable domain: EAGVTQFPSHSVIEKGQTVTLRCDPISGHDNLYWYRRVMGKEIKFLLHFVKESKQDESGMPNNRFLAERTGGTYSTLKVQPAELEDSGVYFCASSQDLGVYTEAFFGQGTRLTVV.